This T cell receptor (beta chain) was documented in a study of blood T cell repertoires in COVID-19. The overall study: The United States, Italy and Spain were the sources of the acute and convalescent COVID-19 samples. T cells, B-cell-depleted T cells, or PBMCs provided the cDNA or gDNA that served as material.

How the authors handled the data: Quantification of nucleated cells was approximated via reference gene primer amplification. Produced via immunoSEQ multiplex PCR; TCRdb's table is partial and in-frame only. D and trimming come from the DNA, and the V and J calls and clone size come from that table. This table has 150,000 to 200,000 clones, approximately 86% appearing once. This TCR came from a man aged 40-49 years with active or convalescent COVID-19. The sequenced sample was peripheral blood.

The CDR3 spells CASSLLTSRVETQYF. The CDR3 DNA reads TGTGCCAGCAGTTTACTGACTTCACGGGTGGAGACCCAGTACTTC. The gene calls are TRBV28 and TRBJ2-5, with D uncertain. Trimming left V 2 bases short and J 5 bases short, with 15 bases between. The germline gives CDR1 MDHEN, CDR2 SYDVKM. This CDR3 has 15 amino acids.